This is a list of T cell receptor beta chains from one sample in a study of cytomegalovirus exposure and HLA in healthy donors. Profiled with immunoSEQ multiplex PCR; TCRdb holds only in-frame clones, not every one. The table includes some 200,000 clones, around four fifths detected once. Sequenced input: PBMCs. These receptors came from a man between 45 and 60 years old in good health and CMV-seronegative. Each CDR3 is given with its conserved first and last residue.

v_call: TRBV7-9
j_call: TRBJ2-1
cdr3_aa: CASSSRLAGNYNEQFF

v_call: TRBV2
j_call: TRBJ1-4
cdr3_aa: CASRPGAANEKLFF

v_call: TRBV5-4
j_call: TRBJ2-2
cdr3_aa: CASSLLDSETGELFF

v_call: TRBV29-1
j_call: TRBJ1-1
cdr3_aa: CSVVGGSTEAFF

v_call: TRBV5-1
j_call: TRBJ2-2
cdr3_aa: CASSGGSGRAGELFF

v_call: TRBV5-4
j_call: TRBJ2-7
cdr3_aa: CASSLRLANYEQYF

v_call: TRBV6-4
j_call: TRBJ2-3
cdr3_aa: CASSDSSGGTDTQYF

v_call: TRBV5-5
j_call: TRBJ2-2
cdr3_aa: CASSKEGANTGELFF

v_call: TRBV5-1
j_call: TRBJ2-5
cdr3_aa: CASSSWGGLATGETQYF

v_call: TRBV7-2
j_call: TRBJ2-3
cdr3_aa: CASSFTGPGTDTQYF

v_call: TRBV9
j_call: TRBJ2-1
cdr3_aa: CASSVRDRGSKSSYNEQFF

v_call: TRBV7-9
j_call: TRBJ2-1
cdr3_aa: CASSSTDKFLWEQFF

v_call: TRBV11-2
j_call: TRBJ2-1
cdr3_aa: CASSLVGQGNEQFF

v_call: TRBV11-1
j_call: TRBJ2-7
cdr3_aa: CASSFSPGEGVEQYF

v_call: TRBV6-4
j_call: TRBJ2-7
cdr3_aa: CASSVAPDSSYEQYF